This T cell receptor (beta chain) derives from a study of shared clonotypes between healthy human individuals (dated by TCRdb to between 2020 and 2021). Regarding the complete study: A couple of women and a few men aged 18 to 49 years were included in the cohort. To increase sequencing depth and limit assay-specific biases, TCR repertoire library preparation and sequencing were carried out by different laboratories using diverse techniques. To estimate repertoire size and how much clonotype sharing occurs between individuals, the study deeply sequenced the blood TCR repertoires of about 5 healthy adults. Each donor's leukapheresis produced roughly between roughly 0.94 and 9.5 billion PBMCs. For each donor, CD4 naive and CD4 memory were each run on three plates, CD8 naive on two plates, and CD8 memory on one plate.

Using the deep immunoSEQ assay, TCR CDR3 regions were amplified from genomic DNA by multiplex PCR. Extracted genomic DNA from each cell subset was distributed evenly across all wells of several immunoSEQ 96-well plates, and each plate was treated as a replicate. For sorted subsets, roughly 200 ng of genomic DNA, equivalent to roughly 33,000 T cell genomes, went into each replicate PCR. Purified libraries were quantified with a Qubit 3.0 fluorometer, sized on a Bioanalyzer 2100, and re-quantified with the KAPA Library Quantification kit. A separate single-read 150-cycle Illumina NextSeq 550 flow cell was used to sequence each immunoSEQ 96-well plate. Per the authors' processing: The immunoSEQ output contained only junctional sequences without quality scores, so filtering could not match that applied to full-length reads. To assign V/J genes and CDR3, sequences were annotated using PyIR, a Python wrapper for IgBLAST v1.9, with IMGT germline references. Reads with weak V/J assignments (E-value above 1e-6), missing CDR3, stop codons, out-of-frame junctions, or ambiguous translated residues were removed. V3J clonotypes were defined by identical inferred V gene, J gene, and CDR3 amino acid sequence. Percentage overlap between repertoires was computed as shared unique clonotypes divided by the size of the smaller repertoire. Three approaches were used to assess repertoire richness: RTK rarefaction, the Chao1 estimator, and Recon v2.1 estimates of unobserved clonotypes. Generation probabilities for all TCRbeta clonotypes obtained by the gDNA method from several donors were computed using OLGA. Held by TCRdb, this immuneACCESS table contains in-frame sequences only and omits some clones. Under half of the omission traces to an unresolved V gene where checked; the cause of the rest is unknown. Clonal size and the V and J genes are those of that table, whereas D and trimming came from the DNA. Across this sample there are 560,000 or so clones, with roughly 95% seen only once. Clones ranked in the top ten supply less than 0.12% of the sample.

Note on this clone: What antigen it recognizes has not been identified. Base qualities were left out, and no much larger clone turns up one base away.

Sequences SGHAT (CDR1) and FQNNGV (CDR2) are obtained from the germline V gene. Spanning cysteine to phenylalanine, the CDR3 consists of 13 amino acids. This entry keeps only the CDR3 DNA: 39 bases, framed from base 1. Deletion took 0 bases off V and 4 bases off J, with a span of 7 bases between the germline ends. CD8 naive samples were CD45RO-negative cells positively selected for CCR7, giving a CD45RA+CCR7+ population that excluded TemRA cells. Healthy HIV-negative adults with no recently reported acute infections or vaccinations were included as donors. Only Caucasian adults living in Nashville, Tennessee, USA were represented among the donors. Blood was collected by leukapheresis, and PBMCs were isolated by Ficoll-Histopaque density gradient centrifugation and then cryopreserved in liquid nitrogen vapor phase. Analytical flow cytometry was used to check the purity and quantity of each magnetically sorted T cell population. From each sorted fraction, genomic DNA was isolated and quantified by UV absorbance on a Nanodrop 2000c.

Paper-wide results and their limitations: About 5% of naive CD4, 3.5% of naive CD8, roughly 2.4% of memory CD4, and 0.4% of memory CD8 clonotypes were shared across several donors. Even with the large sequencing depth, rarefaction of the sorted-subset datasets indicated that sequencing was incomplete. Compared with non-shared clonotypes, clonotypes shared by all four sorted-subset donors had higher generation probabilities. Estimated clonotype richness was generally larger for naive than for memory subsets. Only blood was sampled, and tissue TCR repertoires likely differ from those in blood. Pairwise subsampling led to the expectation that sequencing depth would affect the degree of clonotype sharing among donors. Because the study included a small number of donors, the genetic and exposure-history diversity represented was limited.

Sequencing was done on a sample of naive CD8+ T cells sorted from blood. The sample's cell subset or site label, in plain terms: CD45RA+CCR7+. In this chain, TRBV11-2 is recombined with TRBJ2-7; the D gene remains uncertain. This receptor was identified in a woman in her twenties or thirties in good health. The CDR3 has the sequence CASSLEFRYEQYF. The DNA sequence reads TGTGCCAGCAGCTTAGAATTCCGTTACGAGCAGTACTTC.